Detailed here is one T cell receptor (beta chain). Its antigen is still unknown. The related graft donor's blood sample was taken on the day of bone marrow donation. These data come from a study of T cells after posttransplantation cyclophosphamide. The protocol was immunoSEQ multiplex PCR, while the TCRdb copy is restricted to in-frame clones and leaves out a portion. The sample lists 4,000 to 6,000 clones; approximately 57% were seen once. V lost 4 bases and J 1 base, leaving 15 bases between the germline ends. Germline CDR1 and CDR2: SGHTA and FQGNSA. The CDR3 extends over 16 amino acids. Findings and caveats of the study: TRB clonality was highly associated with recipient CMV seropositivity and reactivation. Later blood repertoires were often dominated by clones from the donor CD8+ memory compartment. TRB overlap between skin or GI tissue T cells and blood was limited.

The chain recombines TRBV7-2 with TRBJ2-3; D not resolved. This clonotype originated in an older woman in good health, CMV-negative, and a related stem cell transplant donor. The sample was memory CD8+ T cells sorted from blood. The CDR3, as DNA: TGTGCCAGCAGCTCCACCGAATTAGTACGCACAGATACGCAGTATTTT. Translation gives CASSSTELVRTDTQYF.